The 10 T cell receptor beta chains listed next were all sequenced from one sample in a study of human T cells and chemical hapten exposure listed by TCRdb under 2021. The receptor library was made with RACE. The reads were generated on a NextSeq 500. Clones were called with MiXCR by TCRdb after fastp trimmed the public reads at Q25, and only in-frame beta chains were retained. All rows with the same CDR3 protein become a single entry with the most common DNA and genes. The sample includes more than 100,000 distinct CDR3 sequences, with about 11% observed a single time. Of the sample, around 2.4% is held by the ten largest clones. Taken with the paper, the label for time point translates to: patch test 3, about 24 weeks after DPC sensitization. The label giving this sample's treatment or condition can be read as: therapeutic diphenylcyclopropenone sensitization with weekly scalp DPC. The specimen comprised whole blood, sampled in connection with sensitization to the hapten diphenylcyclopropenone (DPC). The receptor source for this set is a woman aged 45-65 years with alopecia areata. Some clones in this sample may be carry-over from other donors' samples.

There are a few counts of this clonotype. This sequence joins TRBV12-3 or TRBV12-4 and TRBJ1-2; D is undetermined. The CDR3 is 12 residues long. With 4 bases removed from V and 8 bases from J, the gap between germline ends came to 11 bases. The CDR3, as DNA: TGTGCCAGCAGTTCCTCGACTAGCGGCTACACCTTC. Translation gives CASSSSTSGYTF.

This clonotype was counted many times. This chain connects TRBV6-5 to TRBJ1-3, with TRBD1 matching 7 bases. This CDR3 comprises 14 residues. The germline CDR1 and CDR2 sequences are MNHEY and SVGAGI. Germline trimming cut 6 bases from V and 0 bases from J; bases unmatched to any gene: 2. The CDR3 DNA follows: TGTGCCAGCAGCACAGGGGCCTCTGGAAACACCATATATTTT. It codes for CASSTGASGNTIYF.

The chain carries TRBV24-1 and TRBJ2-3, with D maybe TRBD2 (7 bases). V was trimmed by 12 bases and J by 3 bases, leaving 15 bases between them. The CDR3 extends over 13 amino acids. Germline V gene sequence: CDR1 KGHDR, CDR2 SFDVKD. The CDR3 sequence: CAGGGRATDTQYF. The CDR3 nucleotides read TGTGCCGGGGGCGGGAGAGCTACAGATACGCAGTATTTT.

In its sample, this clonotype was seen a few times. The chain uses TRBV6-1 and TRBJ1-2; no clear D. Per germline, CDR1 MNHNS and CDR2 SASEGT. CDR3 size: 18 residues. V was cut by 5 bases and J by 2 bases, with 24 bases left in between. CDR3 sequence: CASSPETPARVLNYGYTF. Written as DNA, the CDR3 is TGTGCCAGCAGTCCGGAGACGCCTGCCCGGGTGCTAAACTATGGCTACACCTTC.

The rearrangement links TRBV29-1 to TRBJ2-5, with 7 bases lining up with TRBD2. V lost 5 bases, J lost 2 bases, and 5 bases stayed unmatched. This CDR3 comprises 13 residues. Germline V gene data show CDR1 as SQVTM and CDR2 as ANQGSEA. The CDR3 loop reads CSVNGLEQETQYF. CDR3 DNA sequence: TGCAGCGTTAATGGACTAGAGCAAGAGACCCAGTACTTC.

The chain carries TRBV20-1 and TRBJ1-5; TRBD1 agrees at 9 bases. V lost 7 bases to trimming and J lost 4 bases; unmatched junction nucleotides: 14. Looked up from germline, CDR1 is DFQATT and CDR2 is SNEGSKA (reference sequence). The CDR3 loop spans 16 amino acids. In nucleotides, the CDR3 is TGCAGTGTTCAAAGAGGGGGACAGGGCCGTAATCAGCCCCAGCATTTT. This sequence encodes CSVQRGGQGRNQPQHF.

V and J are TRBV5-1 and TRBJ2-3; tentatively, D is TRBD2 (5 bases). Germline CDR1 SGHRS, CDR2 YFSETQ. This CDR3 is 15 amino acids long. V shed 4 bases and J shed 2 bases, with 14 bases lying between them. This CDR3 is CASSRTGDDTDTQYF. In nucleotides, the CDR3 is TGCGCCAGCAGCAGGACTGGAGACGACACAGATACGCAGTATTTT.

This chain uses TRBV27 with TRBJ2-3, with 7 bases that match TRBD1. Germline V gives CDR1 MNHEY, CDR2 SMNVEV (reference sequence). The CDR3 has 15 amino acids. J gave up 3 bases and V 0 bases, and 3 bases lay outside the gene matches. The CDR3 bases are TGTGCCAGCAGTTTATCACAGGGGATGACAGATACGCAGTATTTT. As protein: CASSLSQGMTDTQYF.

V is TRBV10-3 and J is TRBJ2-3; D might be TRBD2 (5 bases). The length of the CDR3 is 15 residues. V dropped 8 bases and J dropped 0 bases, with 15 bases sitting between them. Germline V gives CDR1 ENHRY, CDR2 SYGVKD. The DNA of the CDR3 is TGTGCCATCGCTGTCAGAGCGGAGAGCACAGATACGCAGTATTTT. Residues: CAIAVRAESTDTQYF.

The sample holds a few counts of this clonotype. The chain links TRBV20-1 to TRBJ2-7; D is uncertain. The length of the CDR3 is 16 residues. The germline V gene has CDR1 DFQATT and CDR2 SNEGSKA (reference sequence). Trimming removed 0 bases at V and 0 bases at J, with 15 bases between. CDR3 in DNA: TGCAGTGCTAGAGATACCCGGGCGGTTAACTCCTACGAGCAGTACTTC. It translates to CSARDTRAVNSYEQYF.